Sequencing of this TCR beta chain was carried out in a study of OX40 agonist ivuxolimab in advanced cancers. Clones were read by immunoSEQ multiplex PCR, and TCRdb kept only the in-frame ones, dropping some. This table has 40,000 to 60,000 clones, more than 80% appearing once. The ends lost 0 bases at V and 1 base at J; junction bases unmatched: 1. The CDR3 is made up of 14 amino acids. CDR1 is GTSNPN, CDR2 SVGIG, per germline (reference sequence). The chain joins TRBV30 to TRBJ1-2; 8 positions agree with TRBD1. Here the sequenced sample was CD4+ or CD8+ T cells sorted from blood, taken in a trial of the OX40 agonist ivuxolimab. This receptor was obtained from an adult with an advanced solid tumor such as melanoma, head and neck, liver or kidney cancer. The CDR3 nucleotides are TGTGCCTGGAGTGTACAGGGGGGTAACTATGGCTACACCTTC. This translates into CAWSVQGGNYGYTF.